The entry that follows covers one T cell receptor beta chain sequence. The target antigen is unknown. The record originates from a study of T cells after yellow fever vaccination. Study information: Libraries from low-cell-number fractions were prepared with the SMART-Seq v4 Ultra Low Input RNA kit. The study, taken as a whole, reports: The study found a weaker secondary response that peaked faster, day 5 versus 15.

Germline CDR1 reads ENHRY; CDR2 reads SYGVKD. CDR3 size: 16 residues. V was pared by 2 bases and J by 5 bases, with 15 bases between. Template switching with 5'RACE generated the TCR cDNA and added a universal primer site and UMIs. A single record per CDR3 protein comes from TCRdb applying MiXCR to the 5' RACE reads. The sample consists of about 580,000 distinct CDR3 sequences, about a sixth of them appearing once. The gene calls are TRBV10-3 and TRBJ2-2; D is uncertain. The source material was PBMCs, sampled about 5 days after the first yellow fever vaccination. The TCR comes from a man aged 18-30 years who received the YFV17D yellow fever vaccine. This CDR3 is CAISEARLPFTGELFF. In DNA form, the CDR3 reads TGTGCCATCAGTGAGGCGAGGTTACCGTTTACCGGGGAGCTGTTTTTT.